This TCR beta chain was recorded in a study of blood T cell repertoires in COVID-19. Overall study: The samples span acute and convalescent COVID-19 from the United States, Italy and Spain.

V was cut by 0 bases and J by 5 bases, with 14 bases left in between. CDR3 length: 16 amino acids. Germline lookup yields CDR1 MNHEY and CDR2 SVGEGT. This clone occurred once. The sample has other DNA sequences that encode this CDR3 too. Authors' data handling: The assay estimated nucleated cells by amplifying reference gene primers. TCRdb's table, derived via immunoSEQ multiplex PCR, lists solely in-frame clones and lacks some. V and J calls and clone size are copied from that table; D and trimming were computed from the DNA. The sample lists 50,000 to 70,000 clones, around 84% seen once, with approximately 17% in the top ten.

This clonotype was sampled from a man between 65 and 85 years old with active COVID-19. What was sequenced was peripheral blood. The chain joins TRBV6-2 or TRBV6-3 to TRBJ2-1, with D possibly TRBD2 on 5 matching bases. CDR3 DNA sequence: TGTGCCAGCAGTTACTCATTGGCGGGTTCGAACAATGAGCAGTTCTTC. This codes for CASSYSLAGSNNEQFF.